This TCR beta chain was identified in a study of T cells after yellow fever vaccination. This clonotype was picked up a small number of times. Looked up from germline, CDR1 is DFQATT and CDR2 is SNEGSKA (reference sequence). CDR3 length: 13 amino acids. Germline trimming cut 4 bases from V and 0 bases from J; bases unmatched to any gene: 2. TCRdb recomputed calls from the 5' RACE reads with MiXCR, one row per CDR3 protein. There are roughly 300,000 distinct CDR3 sequences in the sample; around 6.8% occur only once, and roughly 19% lies in the top ten. The V and J genes are TRBV20-1 and TRBJ2-7; 8 bases agree with TRBD2. This receptor was obtained from a man younger than 35 who received the YFV17D yellow fever vaccine. The specimen was PBMCs, collected about 41 days after the first yellow fever vaccination. The CDR3 sequence is CSAISGTSYEQYF. The CDR3 DNA is TGCAGTGCTATTAGCGGGACCTCCTACGAGCAGTACTTC.